Presented here are 29 T cell receptor beta chains from one specimen sequenced in a study of T cells in Graves' hyperthyroidism and ophthalmopathy. TCR beta CDR3 regions were amplified from RNA. The HTBI primer set was used in a first-round RT-PCR of the TCR CDR3. In TCRdb, the multiplex PCR reads were re-called with MiXCR into one record per CDR3 protein. Here the sample spans around 620,000 distinct CDR3 sequences, about a sixth being singletons. What was sequenced was blood. These receptors all come from a woman aged 25 to 39 with Graves' hyperthyroidism.

The V and J genes are TRBV10-3 and TRBJ2-4, with TRBD1 matching over 9 bases. CDR3 size: 15 residues. Germline CDR1 ENHRY, CDR2 SYGVKD. V dropped 10 bases and J dropped 1; count of bases not matched to a gene: 8. In DNA form, the CDR3 reads TGTGCCACCGCCGACAGGGGGGACGCCAAAAACATTCAGTACTTC. Translating gives CATADRGDAKNIQYF.

This clonotype was seen a handful of times. At one end, the junction sequence differs from germline, possibly due to a read error. The chain combines TRBV20-1 with TRBJ2-7; D is possibly TRBD1 (6 bases). The CDR3 is made up of 15 amino acids. CDR1 and CDR2 from the germline V gene are DFQATT and SNEGSKA (reference sequence). CDR3 residues: CSARGFRDTTYEQYF. For the CDR3, the DNA is TGCAGTGCGAGAGGGTTCCGGGACACCACCTACGAGCAGTACTTC.

This clonotype showed up many times. The rearrangement uses TRBV6-1 and TRBJ2-3, with D possibly TRBD1 on 5 matching bases. The CDR3 has 15 amino acids. Germline V gene data show CDR1 as MNHNS and CDR2 as SASEGT. Trimming cost V 8 bases and J 2 bases, with 17 bases left between them. For the CDR3, the DNA is TGTGCCAGCCAACCAATTTGGGGCCCCACAGATACGCAGTATTTT. Amino acid sequence: CASQPIWGPTDTQYF.

The V and J genes are TRBV28 and TRBJ2-3; D may be TRBD2 (5 bases). The V end was cut by 7 bases, the J end by 1 base, with 18 bases between. Germline V gene lookup returns CDR1 MDHEN and CDR2 SYDVKM. This CDR3 spans 16 amino acids. The CDR3 DNA is TGTGCCAGCACCTCGGCCGGGGAAGCGGGCACAGATACGCAGTATTTT. Protein product: CASTSAGEAGTDTQYF.

This clonotype was seen at least ten times. Compared with germline, one end of the junction differs, possibly owing to a read error. The chain is built from TRBV28 and TRBJ1-3; D unclear. The CDR3 totals 15 residues. Germline-derived CDR1 and CDR2 are MDHEN and SYDVKM. The CDR3 sequence: CASSFRAASGNTMYF. CDR3 DNA: TGTGCCAGCAGTTTCCGGGCTGCCTCTGGAAACACCATGTATTTT.

This clonotype turned up a few times. The chain couples TRBV30 to TRBJ1-4; possibly TRBD1 for D (6 bases). With 4 bases removed from V and 8 bases from J, the gap between germline ends came to 14 bases. This CDR3 is 13 amino acids long. The germline V gene encodes CDR1 GTSNPN and CDR2 SVGIG (reference sequence). The CDR3: CAWNRGGPEKLFF. The CDR3 DNA reads as TGTGCCTGGAACCGGGGGGGCCCAGAAAAACTGTTTTTT.

This clonotype was counted only a few times. The chain is built from TRBV15 and TRBJ1-5, with 9 bases matching TRBD1. Germline V gene lookup returns CDR1 LNHNV and CDR2 YYDKDF (reference sequence). This CDR3 is built from 15 residues. V gave up 3 bases and J gave up 2 bases; unmatched junction bases: 2. The CDR3 here is CATSSRTGGNQPQHF. CDR3 DNA sequence: TGTGCCACCAGCAGCCGGACAGGGGGCAATCAGCCCCAGCATTTT.

This chain uses TRBV6-2 or TRBV6-3 with TRBJ2-3; D is undetermined. Germline-derived CDR1 and CDR2 are MNHEY and SVGEGT. The CDR3 length is 13 residues. V was pared by 0 bases and J by 4 bases, with 5 bases between. The CDR3 DNA sequence: TGTGCCAGCAGTTACTCGAATTCAGATACGCAGTATTTT. Encoded protein: CASSYSNSDTQYF.

This clonotype has at least ten counts. The V and J genes are TRBV3-1 and TRBJ2-7; D is undetermined. The germline CDR1 and CDR2 sequences are LGHDT and YNNKEL (reference sequence). CDR3 length: 14 residues. The V end lost 1 base, the J end lost 2 bases, and 9 bases lay between the germline ends. Here the CDR3 reads CASSQGTKPYEQYF. As DNA, the CDR3 is TGTGCCAGCAGCCAAGGTACGAAGCCCTACGAGCAGTACTTC.

The sample holds a few counts of this clonotype. This chain joins TRBV9 and TRBJ2-1, with 10 bases matching TRBD2. Losses at the gene ends were 2 bases for V and 4 bases for J; bases not matched to a gene: 6. Germline CDR1 reads SGDLS; CDR2 reads YYNGEE. The CDR3 is made up of 16 amino acids. CDR3 sequence reads: CASSVSGTSVYNEQFF. The CDR3 nucleotides are TGTGCCAGCAGCGTCTCCGGGACTAGCGTTTACAATGAGCAGTTCTTC.

This clonotype was detected many times. V and J are TRBV12-3 or TRBV12-4 and TRBJ2-3; TRBD2 aligns across 9 bases. V gave up 1 base and J gave up 3 bases; unmatched junction bases: 5. The CDR3 totals 16 residues. The CDR3 coding sequence is TGTGCCAGCAGTTTAGATCCTAGCGGGATGACAGATACGCAGTATTTT. It encodes CASSLDPSGMTDTQYF.

This clonotype was recorded only once. The rearrangement links TRBV10-3 to TRBJ1-5; no clear D. Trimming removed 6 bases from V and 7 bases from J, with 10 bases in between. CDR3 length: 12 residues. Germline CDR1 reads ENHRY; CDR2 reads SYGVKD. Here the CDR3 reads CAISTSDQPQHF. The CDR3 DNA reads as TGTGCCATCAGCACCTCTGACCAGCCCCAGCATTTT.

This clonotype was counted ten times or more. This chain joins TRBV6-1 and TRBJ2-3; either TRBD1 or TRBD2 may supply D (5 bases each). The CDR3 loop spans 15 amino acids. Trimming cost V 5 bases and J 0 bases, with 12 bases left between them. Germline V gene data show CDR1 as MNHNS and CDR2 as SASEGT. The CDR3 loop is CASSYSWDSTDTQYF. The CDR3 DNA sequence: TGTGCCAGCAGTTATAGTTGGGACAGCACAGATACGCAGTATTTT.

This clonotype has at least ten counts. The chain employs TRBV15 and TRBJ2-1; 12 nucleotides match TRBD2. The J segment lost 4 bases and the V segment lost 3 bases, leaving 1 base of the junction unmatched. Germline loops: CDR1 LNHNV, CDR2 YYDKDF (reference sequence). There are 15 residues in the CDR3. The CDR3 nucleotides read TGTGCCACCAGCAGGGGGACTAGCGGGTACAATGAGCAGTTCTTC. It codes for CATSRGTSGYNEQFF.

At least ten counts were recorded for this clonotype. The V gene is TRBV6-1, the J gene TRBJ1-5; the D gene is possibly TRBD1 (5 bases). V was trimmed by 5 bases and J by 4 bases, leaving 18 bases between them. The CDR3 has 16 amino acids. Per germline, CDR1 MNHNS and CDR2 SASEGT. The CDR3 region is CASSNGARLRNQPQHF. The CDR3 coding sequence is TGTGCCAGCAGTAACGGGGCCCGCCTTAGGAATCAGCCCCAGCATTTT.

This clonotype appeared a few times. The chain couples TRBV6-1 to TRBJ1-4; no clear D gene. Germline CDR1 MNHNS, CDR2 SASEGT. Trimming took 11 bases from V and 4 from J, leaving 14 bases between them. This CDR3 contains 13 residues. CDR3 loop: CAVQDRYNEKLFF. In DNA, the CDR3 is TGTGCCGTGCAGGACCGATATAATGAAAAACTGTTTTTT.

Comments on this clonotype: Given a much more abundant clone one base away, this may be a read error. The DNA of the CDR3 is TGCGCCAGCAGCTCGGGACTAGCGATGAATGGGCAGTTCTTC. Amino acid sequence: CASSSGLAMNGQFF. This chain links TRBV5-1 with TRBJ2-1; TRBD2 matches 10 bases. Germline assignment: CDR1 SGHRS and CDR2 YFSETQ. CDR3 length equals 14 residues.

The chain recombines TRBV7-2 with TRBJ1-2; tentative D call: TRBD1 (5 bases). CDR1 and CDR2 (germline): SGHTA, FQGNSA. Trimming stripped 5 bases from V and 6 bases from J, with 10 bases between. The CDR3 length is 12 residues. The CDR3 reads CASSRDADGYTF. The CDR3, as DNA: TGTGCCAGCAGCAGGGACGCGGATGGCTACACCTTC.

This clonotype was seen a handful of times. The rearrangement joins TRBV12-3 or TRBV12-4 to TRBJ1-5; no clear D. This CDR3 is 14 amino acids long. Trimming removed 5 bases at V and 2 bases at J, with 10 bases between. CDR3 in amino acids: CASSINSGNQPQHF. The CDR3 region has the DNA TGTGCCAGCAGTATAAATAGCGGCAATCAGCCCCAGCATTTT.

A note on this clonotype: Compared with germline, one end of the junction differs, possibly owing to a read error. V usage is TRBV5-1 and J usage is TRBJ1-4, with unresolved D. The CDR3 spans 14 residues. CDR1 is SGHRS, CDR2 YFSETQ, per germline. The CDR3 is CANSLGSDNEKLFF. The CDR3 region has the DNA TGCGCCAACAGCTTGGGTTCCGATAATGAAAAACTGTTTTTT.

In its sample, this clonotype was seen many times. The genes are TRBV30 and TRBJ2-1; D not resolved. The germline CDR1 and CDR2 sequences are GTSNPN and SVGIG (reference sequence). The CDR3 has 12 amino acids. Trimming removed 2 bases at V and 6 bases at J, with 8 bases between. CDR3 bases: TGTGCCTGGAGTTATTCAATCAATGAGCAGTTCTTC. Translating it yields CAWSYSINEQFF.

This clonotype occurred many times. The chain links TRBV5-1 to TRBJ2-2; D perhaps matches TRBD2 (5 bases). From germline, CDR1 is SGHRS and CDR2 YFSETQ. This CDR3 region has 16 residues. Between the trimmed V and J ends, which lost 5 bases and 5 bases, there was a span of 19 bases. CDR3 in DNA: TGCGCCAGCAGGGCCGCGGTGGCTAGCTTAACCGGGGAGCTGTTTTTT. It is translated as CASRAAVASLTGELFF.

This clonotype was seen a handful of times. The chain employs TRBV18 and TRBJ1-1, with a possible D match to TRBD1 (5 bases). There are 16 residues in the CDR3. V lost 2 bases to trimming and J lost 1 base, with 14 bases between them. CDR1 KGHSH and CDR2 LQKENI come from the germline V gene. CDR3 nucleotides: TGTGCCAGCTCACCAGAACAGGAGGTCGGGAACACTGAAGCTTTCTTT. It yields the protein CASSPEQEVGNTEAFF.

This clonotype turned up a few times. J is TRBJ1-3 and V is TRBV12-3 or TRBV12-4; D is unresolved. V lost 3 bases and J 4 bases, leaving 10 bases between the germline ends. The CDR3 totals 14 residues. CDR3 nucleotide sequence: TGTGCCAGCAGTTTTGGTAAAGAAGGAAACACCATATATTTT. As protein: CASSFGKEGNTIYF.

This clonotype was counted at least ten times. For the CDR3, the DNA is TGTGCCAGCAGTGAATCCGCTAGCGGGAGTTGGGGTGAGCAGTTCTTC. Encoded protein: CASSESASGSWGEQFF. V is TRBV2 and J is TRBJ2-1, with TRBD2 identical over 10 bases. In germline, CDR1 is SNHLY, CDR2 FYNNEI. CDR3 length equals 16 residues. V was clipped by 2 bases and J by 9 bases; unmatched bases: 10.

This chain connects TRBV19 to TRBJ1-5; no clear D. The V gene lost 9 bases and the J gene lost 0 bases, with 12 bases spanning the gap. The CDR3 length is 14 residues. Germline V gene data show CDR1 as LNHDA and CDR2 as SQIVND (reference sequence). This CDR3 reads CASWSKGSNQPQHF. The CDR3, as DNA: TGTGCCAGCTGGAGTAAGGGTAGCAATCAGCCCCAGCATTTT.

This clonotype was seen ten or more times. The J gene is TRBJ1-5, the V gene TRBV24-1; 7 bases align to TRBD1. Germline-derived CDR1 and CDR2 are KGHDR and SFDVKD. V lost 9 bases, J lost 5 bases, and 6 bases stayed unmatched. The length of the CDR3 is 13 residues. CDR3 coding DNA: TGTGCCACCCAGGGGGACAGACATCAGCCCCAGCATTTT. The encoded protein is CATQGDRHQPQHF.

This clonotype was seen many times. This chain uses TRBV2 with TRBJ1-5; possibly TRBD1 for D (5 bases). This CDR3 region has 15 residues. Trimming took off 4 bases at V and 2 bases at J, with 12 bases between the two ends. From germline, CDR1 is SNHLY and CDR2 FYNNEI. In nucleotides, the CDR3 is TGTGCCAGCAGTGTAGGAGGGGCGGGCAATCAGCCCCAGCATTTT. Its translation: CASSVGGAGNQPQHF.

This clonotype was observed many times. This chain uses TRBV7-9 with TRBJ1-1, with D unresolved. Germline CDR1 SEHNR, CDR2 FQNEAQ (reference sequence). The CDR3 length is 14 residues. The V end lost 2 bases, the J end lost 3 bases, and 10 bases lay between the germline ends. CDR3 nucleotides: TGTGCCAGCAGCTTACGAGACCCATACACTGAAGCTTTCTTT. Translated: CASSLRDPYTEAFF.